Listed here are 10 T cell receptor beta chains from one sample, sequenced in a study of cytomegalovirus exposure and HLA in healthy donors. The assay was immunoSEQ multiplex PCR, and TCRdb's table has in-frame clones only and misses some. The repertoire holds roughly 120,000 clones, with roughly 86% as singletons. Sequencing was performed on PBMCs. Source of these receptors: a man younger than 35 in good health and CMV-seronegative.

This chain links TRBV27 with TRBJ1-6; weak D call: TRBD1 (5 bases). The CDR3 is 14 amino acids. Germline CDR1 and CDR2: MNHEY and SMNVEV (reference sequence). Trimming removed 6 bases from V and 8 bases from J, with 14 bases in between. CDR3 sequence reads: CASRPNDSYSPLHF. The CDR3 coding sequence is TGTGCCAGCAGACCCAACGACAGCTATTCACCCCTCCACTTT.

The chain links TRBV7-8 to TRBJ2-2; TRBD2 matches 7 bases. Germline V gene lookup returns CDR1 SGHVS and CDR2 FQNEAQ. The ends lost 7 bases at V and 5 bases at J; junction bases unmatched: 16. The CDR3 sequence is 17 residues long. This CDR3 is CASTTTSALRGTGELFF. The DNA for the CDR3 is TGTGCCAGCACCACAACTAGCGCCCTTAGAGGGACCGGGGAGCTGTTTTTT.

CDR3 in DNA: TGTGCCTGGAGGACGCATAGCGGGAGCTCCTACAATGAGCAGTTCTTC. Protein product: CAWRTHSGSSYNEQFF. V gene TRBV30 combines with J gene TRBJ2-1, with 9 positions matching TRBD2. Germline V gene lookup returns CDR1 GTSNPN and CDR2 SVGIG (reference sequence). V shed 3 bases, J shed 0 bases, and the junction held 6 bases outside the gene matches. The CDR3 contains 16 residues. The variable domain in full, completed from reference TRBV30 and TRBJ2-1, reads SQTIHQWPATLVQPVGSPLSLECTVEGTSNPNLYWYRQAAGRGLQLLFYSVGIGQISSEVPQNLSASRPQDRQFILSSKKLLLSDSGFYLCAWRTHSGSSYNEQFFGPGTRLTVL.

The V gene is TRBV11-2, the J gene TRBJ1-2; 8 nucleotides agree with TRBD1. With V trimmed by 4 bases and J by 2 bases, 3 bases remained unmatched. CDR3 length equals 14 residues. The germline CDR1 and CDR2 sequences are SGHAT and FQNNGV. CDR3 sequence: CASSSDRGNYGYTF. As DNA, the CDR3 is TGTGCCAGCAGCTCAGACAGGGGCAACTATGGCTACACCTTC.

The chain employs TRBV5-6 and TRBJ2-7, with D unresolved. This CDR3 comprises 13 residues. CDR1 and CDR2 from the germline V gene are SGHDT and YYEEEE. V was shortened by 4 bases and J by 5 bases, with 13 bases between the two germline ends. The DNA of the CDR3 is TGTGCCAGCAGCGACGGGTCAGTAAACGAGCAGTACTTC. It specifies CASSDGSVNEQYF.

This rearrangement joins TRBV7-2 to TRBJ2-1, with 10 bases lining up with TRBD1. This CDR3 is 16 amino acids long. Germline CDR1 reads SGHTA; CDR2 reads FQGNSA. The ends lost 1 base at V and 6 bases at J; junction bases unmatched: 6. For the CDR3, the DNA is TGTGCCAGCAGCTTAGGTGGGACAGGGGCCCTCAATGAGCAGTTCTTC. Protein sequence: CASSLGGTGALNEQFF.

The V gene is TRBV6-1, the J gene TRBJ2-7; D unclear. The germline V gene has CDR1 MNHNS and CDR2 SASEGT. This CDR3 is built from 12 residues. Trimming removed 1 base at V and 6 bases at J, with 7 bases between. CDR3 DNA: TGTGCCAGCAGTGAAGGGGCCACCGAGCAGTACTTC. This codes for CASSEGATEQYF.

The V and J genes are TRBV9 and TRBJ2-4, with TRBD1 identical over 7 bases. The CDR3 is made up of 16 amino acids. Trimming took 0 bases from V and 1 from J; bases not matched to a gene: 4. CDR1 and CDR2 from the germline V gene are SGDLS and YYNGEE. CDR3 region: CASSVDEGAAKNIQYF. For the CDR3, the DNA is TGTGCCAGCAGCGTAGATGAGGGGGCGGCCAAAAACATTCAGTACTTC.

The J gene is TRBJ1-3, the V gene TRBV2; D uncertain. From germline, CDR1 is SNHLY and CDR2 FYNNEI. This CDR3 spans 12 amino acids. The V end was cut by 5 bases, the J end by 15 bases, with 17 bases between. CDR3 region: CASSMDRTLGYF. The CDR3 region has the DNA TGTGCCAGCAGTATGGACCGGACTCTAGGATATTTT.

The chain combines TRBV6-1 with TRBJ1-5; D remains unclear. Germline CDR1 reads MNHNS; CDR2 reads SASEGT. The CDR3 spans 12 residues. The V and J ends lost 2 bases and 13 bases respectively, with 12 bases between them. The CDR3 here is CASSEHGGGQHF. In nucleotides, the CDR3 is TGTGCCAGCAGTGAACACGGTGGTGGTCAGCATTTT.